This T cell receptor (beta chain) is from a study of blood T cell repertoires in COVID-19. Assay used: immunoSEQ multiplex PCR; TCRdb lists only in-frame clones, some missing. This table holds some 210,000 clones, 75% to 90% found once. CDR3 length equals 13 residues. Trimming cost V 2 bases and J 5 bases; bases outside gene matches: 1. Per germline, CDR1 LNHDA and CDR2 SQIVND (reference sequence). The sequence was obtained from a man aged 55 to 70 who had recovered from COVID-19. J is TRBJ1-2 and V is TRBV19, with TRBD1 identical over 8 bases. The source material was peripheral blood. The CDR3 loop is CASSITGGYGYTF. The CDR3 DNA sequence: TGTGCCAGTAGTATAACAGGGGGATATGGCTACACCTTC.